The source of this TCR beta chain is a study of technical replicates of blood from a handful of donors. The CDR3 consists of 15 residues. V was pared by 4 bases and J by 4 bases, with 8 bases of the junction left unmatched. Germline assignment: CDR1 MNHEY and CDR2 SMNVEV (reference sequence). Clones were read by immunoSEQ multiplex PCR, and TCRdb kept only the in-frame ones, dropping some. The sample contains 76,000 or so clones, roughly nine tenths of which appear only once. Specimen: T cells isolated from PBMCs. This sequence joins TRBV27 and TRBJ2-7, with 9 bases that match TRBD2. The sequence was obtained from a human donor in good health. This chain's CDR3 is CASSSRLAGAYEQYF. The CDR3 DNA reads TGTGCCAGCAGTTCGCGGTTAGCGGGAGCGTACGAGCAGTACTTC.